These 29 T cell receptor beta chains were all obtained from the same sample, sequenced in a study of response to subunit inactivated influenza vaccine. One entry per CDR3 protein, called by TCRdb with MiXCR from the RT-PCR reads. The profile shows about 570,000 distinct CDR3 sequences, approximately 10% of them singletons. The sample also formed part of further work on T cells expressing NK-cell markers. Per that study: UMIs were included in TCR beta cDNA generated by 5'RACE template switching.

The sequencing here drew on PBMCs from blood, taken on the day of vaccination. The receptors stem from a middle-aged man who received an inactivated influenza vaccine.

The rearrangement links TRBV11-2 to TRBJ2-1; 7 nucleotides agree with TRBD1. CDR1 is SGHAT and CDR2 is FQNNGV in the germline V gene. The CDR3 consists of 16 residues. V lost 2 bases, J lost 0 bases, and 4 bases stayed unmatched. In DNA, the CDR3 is TGTGCCAGCAGCTTAAACAGGGACAGCTCCTACAATGAGCAGTTCTTC. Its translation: CASSLNRDSSYNEQFF.

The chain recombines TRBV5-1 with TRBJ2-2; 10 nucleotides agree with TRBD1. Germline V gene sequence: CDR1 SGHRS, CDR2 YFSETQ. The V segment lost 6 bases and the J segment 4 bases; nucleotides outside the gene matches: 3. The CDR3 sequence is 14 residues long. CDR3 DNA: TGCGCCAGCACCAGGACAGGGGGCACCGGGGAGCTGTTTTTT. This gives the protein CASTRTGGTGELFF.

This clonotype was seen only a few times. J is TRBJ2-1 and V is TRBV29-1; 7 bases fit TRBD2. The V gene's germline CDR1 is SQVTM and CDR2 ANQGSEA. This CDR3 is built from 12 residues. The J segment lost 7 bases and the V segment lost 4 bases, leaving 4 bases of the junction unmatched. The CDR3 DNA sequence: TGCAGCGTTGGCGGGGGAACGAATGAGCAGTTCTTC. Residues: CSVGGGTNEQFF.

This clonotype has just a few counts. CDR3 residues: CSASADRDQETQYF. CDR3 coding DNA: TGCAGTGCTAGCGCAGACCGGGACCAAGAGACCCAGTACTTC. The rearrangement uses TRBV20-1 and TRBJ2-5; D is unresolved. Germline CDR1 reads DFQATT; CDR2 reads SNEGSKA (reference sequence). The V end lost 3 bases, the J end lost 0 bases, and 11 bases lay between the germline ends. The CDR3 has 14 residues.

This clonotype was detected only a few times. The CDR3 sequence is CASSLTTGALNYGYTF. The CDR3 nucleotides are TGTGCCAGCAGCTTAACAACAGGGGCCCTGAACTATGGCTACACCTTC. V and J are TRBV7-9 and TRBJ1-2; 7 bases map to TRBD1. Germline lookup yields CDR1 SEHNR and CDR2 FQNEAQ (reference sequence). The V and J ends lost 2 bases and 2 bases, in that order; junction bases with no gene match: 8. The CDR3 contains 16 residues.

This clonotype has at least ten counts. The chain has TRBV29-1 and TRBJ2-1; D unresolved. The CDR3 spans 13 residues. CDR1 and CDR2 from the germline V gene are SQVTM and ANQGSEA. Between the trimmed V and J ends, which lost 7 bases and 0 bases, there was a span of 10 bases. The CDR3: CSGASRSYNEQFF. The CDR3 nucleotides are TGCAGCGGGGCGAGTCGCTCCTACAATGAGCAGTTCTTC.

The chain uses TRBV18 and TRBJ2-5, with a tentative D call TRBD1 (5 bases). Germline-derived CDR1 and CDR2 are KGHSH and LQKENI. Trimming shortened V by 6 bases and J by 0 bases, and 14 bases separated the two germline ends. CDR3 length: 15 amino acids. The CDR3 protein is CASSPLPGNQETQYF. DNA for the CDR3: TGTGCCAGCTCGCCTCTGCCAGGGAACCAAGAGACCCAGTACTTC.

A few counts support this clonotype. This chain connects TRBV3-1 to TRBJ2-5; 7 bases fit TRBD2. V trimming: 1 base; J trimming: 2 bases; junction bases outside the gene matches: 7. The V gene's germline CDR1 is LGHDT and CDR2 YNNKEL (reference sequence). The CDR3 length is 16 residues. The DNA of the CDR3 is TGTGCCAGCAGCCAAGGCCTAGCGGCCGTTCAAGAGACCCAGTACTTC. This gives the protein CASSQGLAAVQETQYF.

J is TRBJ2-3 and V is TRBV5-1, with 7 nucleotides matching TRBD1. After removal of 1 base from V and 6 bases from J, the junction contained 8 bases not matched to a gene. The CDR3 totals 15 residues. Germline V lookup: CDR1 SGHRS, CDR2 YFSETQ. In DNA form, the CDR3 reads TGCGCCAGCAGCTTGACCCCCGACAGGGTTGATACGCAGTATTTT. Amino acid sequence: CASSLTPDRVDTQYF.

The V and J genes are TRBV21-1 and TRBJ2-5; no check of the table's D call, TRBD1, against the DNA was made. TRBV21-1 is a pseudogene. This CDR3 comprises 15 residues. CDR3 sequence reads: CASSPGTAGIETQYF. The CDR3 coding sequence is TGTGCCAGCAGCCCTGGGACAGCGGGGATTGAGACCCAGTACTTC.

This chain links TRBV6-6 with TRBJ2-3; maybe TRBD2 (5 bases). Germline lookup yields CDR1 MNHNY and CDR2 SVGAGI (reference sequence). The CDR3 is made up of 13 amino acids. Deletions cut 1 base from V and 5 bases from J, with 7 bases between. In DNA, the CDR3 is TGTGCCAGCAGTTACTTCCGGGAAGATACGCAGTATTTT. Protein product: CASSYFREDTQYF.

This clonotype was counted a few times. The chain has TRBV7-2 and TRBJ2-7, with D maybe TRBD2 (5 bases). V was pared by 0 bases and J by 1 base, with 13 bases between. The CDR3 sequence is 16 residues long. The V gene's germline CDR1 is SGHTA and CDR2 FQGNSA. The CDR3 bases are TGTGCCAGCAGCTTAGCTGTCTCCCGGACTTCCTACGAGCAGTACTTC. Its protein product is CASSLAVSRTSYEQYF.

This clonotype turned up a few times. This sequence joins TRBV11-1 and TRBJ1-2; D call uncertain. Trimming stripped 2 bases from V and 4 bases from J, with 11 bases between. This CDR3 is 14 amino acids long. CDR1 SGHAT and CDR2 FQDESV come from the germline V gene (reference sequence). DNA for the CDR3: TGTGCCAGCAGCTTATTACAGCAAACCTATGGCTACACCTTC. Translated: CASSLLQQTYGYTF. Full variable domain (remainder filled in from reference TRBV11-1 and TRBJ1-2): EAEVAQSPRYKITEKSQAVAFWCDPISGHATLYWYRQILGQGPELLVQFQDESVVDDSQLPKDRFSAERLKGVDSTLKIQPAELGDSAMYLCASSLLQQTYGYTFGSGTRLTVV.

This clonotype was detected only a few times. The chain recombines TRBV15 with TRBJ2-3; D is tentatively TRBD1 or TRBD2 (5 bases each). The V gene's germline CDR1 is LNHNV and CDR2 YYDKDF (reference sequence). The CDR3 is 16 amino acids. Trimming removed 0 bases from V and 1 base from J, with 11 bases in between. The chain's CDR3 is CATSRDLGVGTDTQYF. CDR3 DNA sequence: TGTGCCACCAGCAGAGATTTGGGGGTGGGCACAGATACGCAGTATTTT.

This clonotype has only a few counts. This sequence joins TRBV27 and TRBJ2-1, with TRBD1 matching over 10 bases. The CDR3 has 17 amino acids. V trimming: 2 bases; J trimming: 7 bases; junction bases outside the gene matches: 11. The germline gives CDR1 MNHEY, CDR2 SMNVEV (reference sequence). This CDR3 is CASSLLRTGGFGNEQFF. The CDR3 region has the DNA TGTGCCAGCAGTTTACTAAGGACAGGGGGATTCGGGAATGAGCAGTTCTTC.

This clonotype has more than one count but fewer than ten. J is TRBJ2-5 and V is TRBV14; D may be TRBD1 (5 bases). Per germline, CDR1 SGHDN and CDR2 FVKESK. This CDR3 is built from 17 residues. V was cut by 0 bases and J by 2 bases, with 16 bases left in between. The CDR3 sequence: CASSQETVLRRQETQYF. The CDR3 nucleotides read TGTGCCAGCAGCCAAGAGACAGTCCTCCGACGTCAAGAGACCCAGTACTTC.

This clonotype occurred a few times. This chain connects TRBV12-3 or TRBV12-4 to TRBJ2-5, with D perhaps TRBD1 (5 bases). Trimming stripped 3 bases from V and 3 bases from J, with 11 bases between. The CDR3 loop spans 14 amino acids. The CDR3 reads CASSFSGAEETQYF. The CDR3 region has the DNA TGTGCCAGCAGTTTCTCTGGGGCGGAAGAGACCCAGTACTTC.

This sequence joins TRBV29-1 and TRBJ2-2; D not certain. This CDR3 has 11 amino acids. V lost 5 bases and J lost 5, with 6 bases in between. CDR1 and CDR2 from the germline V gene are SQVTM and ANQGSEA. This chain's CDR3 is CSVKLTGELFF. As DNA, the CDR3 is TGCAGCGTTAAATTAACCGGGGAGCTGTTTTTT.

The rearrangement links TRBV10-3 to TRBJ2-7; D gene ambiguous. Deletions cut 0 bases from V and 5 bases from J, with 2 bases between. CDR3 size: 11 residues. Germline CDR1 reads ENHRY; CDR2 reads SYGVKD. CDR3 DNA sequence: TGTGCCATCAGTGAGTCGAACGAGCAGTACTTC. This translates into CAISESNEQYF.

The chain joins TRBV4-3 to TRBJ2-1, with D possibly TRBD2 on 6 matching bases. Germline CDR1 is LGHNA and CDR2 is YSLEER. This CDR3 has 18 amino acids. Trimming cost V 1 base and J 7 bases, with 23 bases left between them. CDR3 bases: TGCGCCAGCAGCCAAGTTGGGGACTTCCCCTCCCCGCCAAATGAGCAGTTCTTC. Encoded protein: CASSQVGDFPSPPNEQFF.

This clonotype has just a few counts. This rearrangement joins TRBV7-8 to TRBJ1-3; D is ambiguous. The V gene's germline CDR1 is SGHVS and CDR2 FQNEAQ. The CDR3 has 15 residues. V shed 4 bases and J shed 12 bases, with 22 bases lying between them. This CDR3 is CASSSQRVFTRGIYF. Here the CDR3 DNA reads TGTGCCAGCAGCTCCCAGCGGGTTTTCACTCGGGGCATATATTTT. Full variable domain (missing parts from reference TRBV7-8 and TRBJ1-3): GAGVSQSPRYKVAKRGQDVALRCDPISGHVSLFWYQQALGQGPEFLTYFQNEAQLDKSGLPSDRFFAERPEGSVSTLKIQRTQQEDSAVYLCASSSQRVFTRGIYFGEGSWLTVV.

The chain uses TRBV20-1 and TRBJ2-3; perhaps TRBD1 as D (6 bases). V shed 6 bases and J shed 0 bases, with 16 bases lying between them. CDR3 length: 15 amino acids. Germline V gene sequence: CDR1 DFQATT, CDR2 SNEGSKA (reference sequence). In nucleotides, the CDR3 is TGCAGTGCCAATACCGGGACACCTAGCACAGATACGCAGTATTTT. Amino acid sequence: CSANTGTPSTDTQYF.

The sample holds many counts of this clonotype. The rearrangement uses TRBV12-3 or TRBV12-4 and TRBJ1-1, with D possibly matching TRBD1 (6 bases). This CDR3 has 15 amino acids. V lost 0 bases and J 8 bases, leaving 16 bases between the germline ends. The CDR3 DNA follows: TGTGCCAGCAGTTTAGCGTCCTTGGGGGGGCGCGAAGCTTTCTTT. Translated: CASSLASLGGREAFF.

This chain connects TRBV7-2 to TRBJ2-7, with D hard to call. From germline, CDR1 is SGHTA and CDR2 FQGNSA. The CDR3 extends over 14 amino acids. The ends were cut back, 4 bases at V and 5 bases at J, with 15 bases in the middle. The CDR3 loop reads CASSSQLGPNEQYF. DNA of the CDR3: TGTGCCAGCAGCTCCCAGCTGGGCCCCAACGAGCAGTACTTC.

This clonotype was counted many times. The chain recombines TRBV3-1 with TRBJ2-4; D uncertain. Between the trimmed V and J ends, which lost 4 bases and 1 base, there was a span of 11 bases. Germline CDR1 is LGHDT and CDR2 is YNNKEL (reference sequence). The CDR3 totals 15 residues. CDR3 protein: CASSLSVGAKNIQYF. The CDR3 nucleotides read TGTGCCAGCAGCCTGAGCGTCGGGGCCAAAAACATTCAGTACTTC.

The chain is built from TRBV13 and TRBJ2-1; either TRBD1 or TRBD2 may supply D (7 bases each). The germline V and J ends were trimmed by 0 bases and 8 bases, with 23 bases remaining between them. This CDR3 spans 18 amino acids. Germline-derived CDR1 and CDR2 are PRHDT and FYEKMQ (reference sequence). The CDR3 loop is CASSLGLGGGNTFDEQFF. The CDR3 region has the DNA TGTGCCAGCAGCTTAGGCCTGGGAGGGGGCAACACCTTCGATGAGCAGTTCTTC.

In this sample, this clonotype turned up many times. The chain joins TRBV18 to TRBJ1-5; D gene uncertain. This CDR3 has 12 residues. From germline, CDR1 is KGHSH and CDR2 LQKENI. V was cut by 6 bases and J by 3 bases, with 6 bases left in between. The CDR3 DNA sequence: TGTGCCAGCTCCCCCAACAATCAGCCCCAGCATTTT. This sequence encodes CASSPNNQPQHF. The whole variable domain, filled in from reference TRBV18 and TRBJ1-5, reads NAGVMQNPRHLVRRRGQEARLRCSPMKGHSHVYWYRQLPEEGLKFMVYLQKENIIDESGMPKERFSAEFPKEGPSILRIQQVVRGDSAAYFCASSPNNQPQHFGDGTRLSIL.

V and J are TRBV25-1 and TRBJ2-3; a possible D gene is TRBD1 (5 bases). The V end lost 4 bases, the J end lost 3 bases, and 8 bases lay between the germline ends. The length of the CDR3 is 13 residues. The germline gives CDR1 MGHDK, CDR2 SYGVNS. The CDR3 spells CASSVAGTDTQYF. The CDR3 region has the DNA TGTGCCAGCAGTGTCGCAGGGACAGATACGCAGTATTTT.

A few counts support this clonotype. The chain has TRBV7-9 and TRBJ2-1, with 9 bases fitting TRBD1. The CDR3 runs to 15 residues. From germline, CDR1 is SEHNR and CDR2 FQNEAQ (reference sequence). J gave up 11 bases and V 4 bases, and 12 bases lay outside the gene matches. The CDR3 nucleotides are TGTGCCAGCAGCTCTCCCCACCGGACAGGGGCCAAGCAGTTCTTC. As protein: CASSSPHRTGAKQFF. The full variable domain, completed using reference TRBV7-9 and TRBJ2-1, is DTGVSQNPRHKITKRGQNVTFRCDPISEHNRLYWYRQTLGQGPEFLTYFQNEAQLEKSRLLSDRFSAERPKGSFSTLEIQRTEQGDSAMYLCASSSPHRTGAKQFFGPGTRLTVL.